This entry features one TCR beta chain sequence. What it binds is unknown. This specimen belongs to a study of T cell clusters in autoimmune cytopenias. Study-level information: Healthy control donors averaged approximately 56 years of age, with a median of roughly 62 years. Study-level results: TRB repertoire shifts in secondary cytopenia and chronic lymphocytic leukemia mostly reflected lymphoma, not autoimmunity.

TRB amplification used 250 ng of peripheral blood genomic DNA. TRB was amplified by touch-down multiplex PCR, primer pools A and B combined. TCRdb re-analyzed the multiplex PCR reads; it lists each CDR3 protein once, without DNA. In all, the sample yields roughly 6,100 distinct CDR3 sequences. CDR1 SGHTA and CDR2 FQGNSA come from the germline V gene. The CDR3 extends over 13 amino acids. The data also belong to a second study, concerning T cell repertoires in aging, cancer and after chemotherapy. That source notes: Immunological memory after chemotherapy cannot be judged from the repertoire data.

This rearrangement joins TRBV7-2 to TRBJ1-3. Input material: peripheral blood. The receptor was derived from a human donor in good health. The CDR3 loop is CASSSRIGNTIYF.